The entry below gives a single T cell receptor (beta chain) sequence along with its context. Its antigen is as yet unknown. This sample was included in a study of T cells in Graves' hyperthyroidism and ophthalmopathy. The germline gives CDR1 KGHSH, CDR2 LQKENI. The CDR3 contains 16 residues. J lost 7 bases, V lost 3 bases, and 10 bases had no gene match. Study results and caveats: Peripheral blood also featured most of the thyroid clonotypes expanded above 0.001.

Researchers amplified the TCR beta CDR3 regions from RNA transcripts. The HTBI primer set was used in a first-round RT-PCR of the TCR CDR3. One entry per CDR3 protein results from TCRdb running MiXCR on the multiplex PCR reads. The table includes around 490,000 distinct CDR3 sequences, roughly 21% detected once. Investigators excluded patients with uncontrolled infection, other autoimmune disease, pregnancy or lactation. Together with thyroid ultrasound, orbital computed tomography, serum thyroxine and TRAb, clinical symptoms were used for diagnoses. The genes are TRBV18 and TRBJ2-1; 9 bases map to TRBD1. The sample taken for sequencing was blood. This TCR was recovered from a man in his forties with Graves' ophthalmopathy. Here the CDR3 DNA reads TGTGCCAGCTCACCCACACCGGGGACAGGGTCGAATGAGCAGTTCTTC. This translates into CASSPTPGTGSNEQFF.